The sequence of this TCR beta chain was determined in a study of shared clonotypes between healthy human individuals (dated by TCRdb to about 2020). As for the study more broadly: Three men and two women, aged 18 to 49 years, made up the cohort. Per donor, leukapheresis produced somewhere between about 0.9 and 10 billion PBMCs. The study deeply sequenced blood TCR repertoires of five healthy adults to estimate repertoire size and the extent of clonotype sharing between individuals. For each donor, CD4 naive and CD4 memory were each given three plates, CD8 naive was given two plates, and CD8 memory was given one plate. Different laboratories and diverse techniques were used to prepare libraries and sequence TCR repertoires, to increase sequencing depth and limit assay-specific biases. General study outcomes and caveats: Clonotypes shared by all four sorted-subset donors showed higher generation probabilities than non-shared clonotypes. Rarefaction of sorted-subset datasets indicated incomplete sequencing despite the large sequencing depth. Based on pairwise subsampling, the degree of clonotype sharing among donors was expected to be affected by sequencing depth. The small number of donors limited the genetic and exposure-history diversity represented. Sharing across a few donors was observed for about 5% of naive CD4, about 3.2% of naive CD8, roughly 2.4% of memory CD4, and about 0.4% of memory CD8 clonotypes. Larger estimated clonotype richness was generally found for naive subsets than for memory subsets. Sampling was limited to blood, and TCR repertoires in tissue likely differ from TCR repertoires in blood.

As concerns this clone: Its specific antigen is unknown. Per-base qualities were not stored, and no clone one base away is much larger.

The donors were healthy, HIV-negative adults with no recently reported acute infections or vaccinations. Every donor was a Caucasian adult residing in Nashville, Tennessee, USA. CD4+ T cells were enriched through magnetic negative selection, after which naive cells were positively selected on CD45RA and the remaining negative fraction served as the memory subset. Blood was obtained by leukapheresis, after which PBMCs were separated by Ficoll-Histopaque density gradient centrifugation and cryopreserved in liquid nitrogen vapor phase. Purity and quantity of every magnetically sorted T cell population were checked by analytical flow cytometry. Each sorted fraction had its genomic DNA isolated and then quantified by UV absorbance on a Nanodrop 2000c. From the germline V gene (reference sequence), CDR1 is SGHNT and CDR2 is YYREEE. V is cut by 3 bases and J by 6 bases, and the space between the germline ends is 12 bases. Measured from the cysteine to the phenylalanine, the CDR3 is 14 residues long. Only the CDR3 portion is preserved as DNA: 42 bases, with reading frame beginning at the first base.

Using the deep immunoSEQ assay, multiplex PCR amplified TCR CDR3 regions from genomic DNA. Genomic DNA extracted from each cell subset was distributed evenly over all wells of several immunoSEQ 96-well plates, and each plate served as one replicate. For sorted subsets, each replicate PCR was loaded with roughly 0.2 ug genomic DNA, equivalent to roughly 30,000 T cell genomes. Purified libraries were quantified with a Qubit 3.0 fluorometer, sized on a Bioanalyzer 2100, and re-quantified with the KAPA Library Quantification kit. A separate single-read 150-cycle Illumina NextSeq 550 flow cell was used to sequence each immunoSEQ 96-well plate. Processing in the source paper ran as follows. Because the immunoSEQ output included only junctional sequences and no quality scores, the filtering could not be the same as the filtering used for full-length reads. Sequences were annotated with PyIR, a Python wrapper for IgBLAST v1.9, using IMGT germline references to assign V/J genes and CDR3. Any read was removed if the V/J assignment was weak (E-value above 1e-6), the CDR3 was missing, or the read contained stop codons, out-of-frame junctions, or ambiguous translated residues. V3J clonotypes were defined as sequences sharing an identical inferred V gene, J gene, and CDR3 amino acid sequence. The percentage overlap between two repertoires was calculated by dividing the number of shared unique clonotypes by the size of the smaller repertoire. RTK rarefaction, the Chao1 estimator, and Recon v2.1 estimates of unobserved clonotypes were used to assess repertoire richness. Generation probabilities were computed with OLGA for all TCRbeta clonotypes obtained by the gDNA method from four donors. This immuneACCESS table, as held by TCRdb, lists in-frame sequences with V and J called but not all clones. Of the missing ones, under half trace to an unresolved V gene in checked studies; the others have no known cause. V and J calls and clone size follow that table, whereas D and trimming were derived from the DNA. The sample yields around 1.1 million clones; about 84% were counted once. The top ten clonotypes cover 0.5% to 0.65% of the sample.

The sequenced material came from memory CD4+ T cells from PBMCs. The cell subset or site label of this sample denotes: CD45RA-negative fraction. Recombination linked TRBV5-4 to TRBJ2-2, with no D gene named confidently. The clonotype comes from a man between 18 and 35 years old in good health. Some clones in this sample may be carry-over from other donors' samples. The CDR3 sequence is CASSSPSISGELFF. The DNA reads TGTGCCAGCAGCTCCCCGAGTATTTCCGGGGAGCTGTTTTTT.